Below, one T cell receptor (beta chain) is given with its context. The data derive from a study of blood T cell repertoires in COVID-19. At the level of the study: PBMCs, B-cell-depleted T cells, or T cells provided the cDNA or gDNA that made up the material.

The method was immunoSEQ multiplex PCR; TCRdb's version includes in-frame clones alone and lacks a portion of them. The table has 430,000 or so clones, approximately 90% seen once; the top ten hold 1.4% to 1.5%. Study members were between 18 and 89 years old and lived in 20 to 30 US regions. Membership in each cohort depended on participant-reported clinical history. Individuals in the exposed group had encountered a COVID-19 case within 2 weeks preceding study entry. The CDR3 sequence is 12 residues long. Germline CDR1 is DFQATT and CDR2 is SNEGSKA (reference sequence). V shed 3 bases and J shed 2 bases, with 8 bases lying between them.

Sequencing used PBMCs or T cells enriched from blood (not recorded which). The sequence derives from a woman younger than 35 who had been exposed to COVID-19. The genes are TRBV20-1 and TRBJ2-7; D unresolved. In nucleotides, the CDR3 is TGCAGTGCTAGTGCAGATACCTACGAGCAGTACTTC. Protein: CSASADTYEQYF.